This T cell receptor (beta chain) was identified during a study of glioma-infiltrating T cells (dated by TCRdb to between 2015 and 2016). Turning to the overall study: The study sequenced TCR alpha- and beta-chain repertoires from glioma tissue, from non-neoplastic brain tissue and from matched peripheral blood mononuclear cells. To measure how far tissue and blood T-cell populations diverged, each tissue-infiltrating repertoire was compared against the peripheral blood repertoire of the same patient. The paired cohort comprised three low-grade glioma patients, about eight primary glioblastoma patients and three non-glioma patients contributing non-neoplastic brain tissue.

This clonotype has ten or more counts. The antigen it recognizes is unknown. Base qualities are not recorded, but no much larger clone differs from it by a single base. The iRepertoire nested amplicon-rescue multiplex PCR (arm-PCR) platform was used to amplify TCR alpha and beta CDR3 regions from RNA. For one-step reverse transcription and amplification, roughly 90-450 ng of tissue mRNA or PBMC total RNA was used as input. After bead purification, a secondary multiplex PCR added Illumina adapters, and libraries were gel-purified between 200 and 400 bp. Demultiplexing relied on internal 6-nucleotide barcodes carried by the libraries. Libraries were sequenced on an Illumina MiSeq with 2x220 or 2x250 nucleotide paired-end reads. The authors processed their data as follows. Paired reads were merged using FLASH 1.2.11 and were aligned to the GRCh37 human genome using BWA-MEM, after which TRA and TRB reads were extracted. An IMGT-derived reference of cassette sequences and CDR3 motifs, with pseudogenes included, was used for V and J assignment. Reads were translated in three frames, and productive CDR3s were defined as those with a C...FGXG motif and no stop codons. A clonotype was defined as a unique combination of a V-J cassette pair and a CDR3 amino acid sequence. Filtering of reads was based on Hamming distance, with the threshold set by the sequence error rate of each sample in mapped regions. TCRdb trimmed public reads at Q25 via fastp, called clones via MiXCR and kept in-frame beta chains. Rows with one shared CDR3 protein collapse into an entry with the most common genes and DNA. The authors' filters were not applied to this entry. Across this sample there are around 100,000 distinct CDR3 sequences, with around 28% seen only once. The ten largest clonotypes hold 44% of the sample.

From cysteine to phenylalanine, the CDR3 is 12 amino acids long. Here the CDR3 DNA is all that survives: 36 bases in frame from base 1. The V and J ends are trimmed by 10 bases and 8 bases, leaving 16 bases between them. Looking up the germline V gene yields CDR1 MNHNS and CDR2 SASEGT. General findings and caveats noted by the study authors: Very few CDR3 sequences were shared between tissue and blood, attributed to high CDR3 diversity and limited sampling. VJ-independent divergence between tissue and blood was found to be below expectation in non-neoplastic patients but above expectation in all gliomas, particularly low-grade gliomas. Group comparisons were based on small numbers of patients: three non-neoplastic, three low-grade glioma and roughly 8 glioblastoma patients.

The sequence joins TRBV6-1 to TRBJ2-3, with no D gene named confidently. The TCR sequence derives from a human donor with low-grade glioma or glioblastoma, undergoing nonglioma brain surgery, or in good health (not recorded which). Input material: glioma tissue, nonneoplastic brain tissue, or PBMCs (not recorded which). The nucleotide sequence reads TGTGCCACCATCCTGGATCTCGGTACGCAGTATTTT. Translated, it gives CATILDLGTQYF.